What follows describes a single TCR beta chain. At least ten counts were recorded for this clonotype. Its antigen remains unidentified. Base quality data are lacking; no much larger clone is found one base away. The data originate from a study of T cells in Graves' hyperthyroidism and ophthalmopathy (dated by TCRdb to the late 2010s). Study-level background: Peripheral blood samples were taken at initial diagnosis, before any treatment was given. To identify distinguishing TCR V-J signatures, a discovery cohort of some 99 patients was used, comprising some 45 with Graves' ophthalmopathy and roughly 60 with stable Graves' hyperthyroidism. Whether ophthalmopathy could be predicted prospectively was tested in an independent validation cohort made up of roughly 19 hyperthyroidism patients plus 17 patients who later progressed to ophthalmopathy. The 85 to 100 discovery patients were randomly split 7:3 into training and test sets. In several Graves' hyperthyroidism patients, the study also compared T-cell repertoires from thyroid tissue with T-cell repertoires from blood. Following sampling, methimazole starting at 30 mg daily was given to hyperthyroidism patients, and high-dose intravenous methylprednisolone was given to ophthalmopathy patients. The paper reports TCR Vbeta CDR3 sequencing of some 140 peripheral blood samples: approximately 43 ophthalmopathy, fewer than 85 hyperthyroidism and about 17 progressor patients.

Moderately to severely active disease, a Clinical Activity Score of at least 3, a NOSPECS grade of at least 4, and a duration under 3 months were present in ophthalmopathy patients. Patients with uncontrolled infections, other autoimmune diseases, pregnancy or lactation were excluded. Diagnoses were established on the basis of clinical symptoms, serum thyroxine and TRAb, thyroid ultrasound, and orbital computed tomography. PBMCs were separated from approximately 9.9 ml of fresh peripheral blood using Ficoll-Paque density gradient centrifugation. Total RNA was extracted with Trizol reagent, and quality was checked on an Agilent 2100 Bioanalyzer. Broader findings and caveats from the paper: Most expanded thyroid clonotypes (frequency above 0.001) were also found in blood, which suggests that blood repertoires may mirror thyroid immune responses. In validation, the model predicted progression to ophthalmopathy a median of about 6.5 months before onset, with 65% to 71% sensitivity and more than 72% specificity. In cross-validation, a model built on a 13 V-J signature told ophthalmopathy apart from stable hyperthyroidism with approximately 90% sensitivity and about 81% specificity, and in testing the same model reached 80%/75%. Sample size was not statistically predetermined, and investigators were not blinded to group allocation.

Sequences WNHNN (CDR1) and SYGVQD (CDR2) are obtained from the germline V gene (reference sequence). V and J are trimmed by 2 bases and 4 bases, and the gene matches miss 5 bases of the junction. The CDR3 covers 15 residues, taking in both the cysteine and the phenylalanine. Left in the record is the CDR3 DNA by itself, 45 bases read in frame from the first base. TCR beta CDR3 regions were amplified from RNA transcripts. For the first round of RT-PCR on the TCR CDR3, the HTBI primer set was used together with the Qiagen OneStep RT-PCR kit. Libraries were constructed in a second round of multiplex PCR, after which size selection and purification were carried out. Libraries were sequenced paired-end with 100 bp reads on an Illumina HiSeq2000. As for how the authors treated the data: SOAPnuke was used to process the raw data, with reads discarded if the reads contained adapters or uncalled bases, had a mean Phred below 15, or lacked an exact constant-primer or identifier match. COPE v1.2.5 was used to merge the high-quality paired reads, and each unique nucleotide sequence was defined as a clonotype. MiTCR v1.1 was used to align clonotypes to the IMGT TRBV, TRBD and TRBJ reference segments. Analysis was restricted to V-J combinations with a frequency above 0.0001, which covered 99.2% of repertoires. A TCS score was defined as the ratio between F50 (clonal expansion) and ExV (chaos), using BLOSUM62-based TCRdist between CDR3 peptides within each V-J. Welch's t-statistics and random forest reduced roughly 540 V-J features to 10 to 15, which were used in a naive Bayes classifier (R e1071). TCRdb ran its own pipeline on the public reads, namely fastp trimming at Q25 and MiXCR clone calling, and kept in-frame beta chains. Entries are consolidated by CDR3 protein sequence, retaining the most common genes and DNA. The V and J calls come from TCRdb's annotation, not from the publication. The sample data list 200,000 to 250,000 distinct CDR3 sequences, and about a sixth of these were observed just once. Around 26% of the sample belongs to the ten largest clones.

Specimen: blood. The origin of this receptor is a woman aged 18-35 years with Graves' ophthalmopathy. The V and J segments used are TRBV10-1 and TRBJ2-7; 10 junctional bases match TRBD2. The DNA reads TGCGCCAGCAGTGAGGCCTTAGCGGGAGGTTACGAGCAGTACTTC. Translated, it reads CASSEALAGGYEQYF.